The clone carrying this T cell receptor beta chain was counted between two and nine times. Its antigen is as yet unknown. This sample stems from a study of beta chain features in type 1 diabetes. The study reverse transcribed the entire isolated RNA, so it sequenced expressed TCRB transcripts. Libraries were prepared by immunoSEQ multiplex PCR; TCRdb keeps only in-frame clonotypes and omits some of them. The table lists around 250,000 clones, 24% of them singletons, with 0.012% in the top ten. General observations from the study: The naive, central memory and Treg TCRB repertoires showed an apparent similarity that was greater among patients than among healthy donors. Significant though moderate, a shortening of TCRB CDR3s appeared in all four CD4+ subsets of Type 1 diabetes patients. Fewer junction insertions and more nucleotide deletions appeared in type 1 diabetes patients.

The CDR3 has 15 residues. The germline gives CDR1 MNHEY, CDR2 SMNVEV (reference sequence). Trimming stripped 5 bases from V and 2 bases from J, with 16 bases between. Material for sequencing was naive CD4+ T cells from blood. The chain joins TRBV27 to TRBJ2-7, with TRBD2 as a possible D gene (6 bases). The receptor comes from a woman aged 25 to 45 with type 1 diabetes. CDR3: CASSIGPSGPYEQYF. The CDR3 nucleotides are TGTGCCAGCAGTATTGGCCCCAGCGGGCCCTACGAGCAGTACTTC.